These T cell receptor beta chains were read from a single sample in a study of beta chain features in type 1 diabetes. The repertoire was sequenced with immunoSEQ multiplex PCR; TCRdb's copy has only in-frame clones and lacks some. Of about 240,000 clones in the sample, roughly 13% were seen once. The sequencing sample was made of naive CD4+ T cells from blood. Receptors originate from a man younger than 40 with type 1 diabetes. The CDR3 runs from the conserved cysteine through the conserved F or W. The D gene is left open where the match is weak. Clone size, where shown, is once, few, many, or a class for clones that have expanded.

V gene: TRBV29-1; clone size: few; J gene: TRBJ1-1; D gene: .; CDR3 protein: CSVELVMNTEAFF; CDR3 DNA: TGCAGCGTTGAGTTAGTTATGAACACTGAAGCTTTCTTT
V gene: TRBV23-1; clone size: few; J gene: TRBJ1-5; D gene: TRBD1; CDR3 protein: CASSHDRGSQPQHF; CDR3 DNA: TGCGCCAGCAGTCATGACAGGGGGAGTCAGCCCCAGCATTTT
V gene: TRBV7-9; clone size: .; J gene: TRBJ1-1; D gene: TRBD1; CDR3 protein: CASSVFRGTGWEVNTEAFF; CDR3 DNA: TGTGCCAGCAGCGTCTTTAGGGGGACAGGGTGGGAGGTTAACACTGAAGCTTTCTTT
V gene: TRBV11-2; clone size: few; J gene: TRBJ2-7; D gene: TRBD1; CDR3 protein: CASSLRGQGGSYEQYF; CDR3 DNA: TGTGCCAGCAGCCTCCGCGGACAGGGAGGCTCCTACGAGCAGTACTTC
V gene: TRBV7-9; clone size: .; J gene: TRBJ1-6; D gene: .; CDR3 protein: CASSPGTPNSPLHF; CDR3 DNA: TGTGCCAGCAGCCCCGGGACACCCAATTCACCCCTCCACTTT
V gene: TRBV15; clone size: few; J gene: TRBJ2-2; D gene: TRBD2; CDR3 protein: CATSRGGGDGELFF; CDR3 DNA: TGTGCCACCAGCAGAGGTGGGGGGGACGGGGAGCTGTTTTTT
V gene: TRBV5-1; clone size: few; J gene: TRBJ2-7; D gene: TRBD1; CDR3 protein: CASSIPTGGYEQYF; CDR3 DNA: TGCGCCAGCAGCATACCGACAGGGGGCTACGAGCAGTACTTC
V gene: TRBV29-1; clone size: .; J gene: TRBJ2-3; D gene: TRBD2; CDR3 protein: CSVSGLAVSTDTQYF; CDR3 DNA: TGCAGCGTTTCGGGACTAGCAGTAAGCACAGATACGCAGTATTTT
V gene: TRBV5-1; clone size: .; J gene: TRBJ1-1; D gene: .; CDR3 protein: CASSPRADTEAFF; CDR3 DNA: TGCGCCAGCAGCCCGCGGGCGGACACTGAAGCTTTCTTT
V gene: TRBV9; clone size: few; J gene: TRBJ2-5; D gene: TRBD2; CDR3 protein: CASSVERTRAETQYF; CDR3 DNA: TGTGCCAGCAGCGTAGAGAGGACTAGGGCAGAGACCCAGTACTTC
V gene: TRBV7-2; clone size: few; J gene: TRBJ2-7; D gene: TRBD2; CDR3 protein: CASSSEAGGPYEQYF; CDR3 DNA: TGTGCCAGCAGCTCGGAAGCGGGAGGGCCTTACGAGCAGTACTTC
V gene: TRBV5-4; clone size: few; J gene: TRBJ2-5; D gene: .; CDR3 protein: CASSRGLEGTQYF; CDR3 DNA: TGTGCCAGCAGCAGGGGACTGGAGGGGACCCAGTACTTC
V gene: TRBV4-2; clone size: few; J gene: TRBJ1-1; D gene: TRBD1; CDR3 protein: CASSQEGTGDLNTEAFF; CDR3 DNA: TGTGCCAGCAGCCAAGAAGGGACAGGGGATTTGAACACTGAAGCTTTCTTT
V gene: TRBV4-2; clone size: few; J gene: TRBJ2-2; D gene: TRBD2; CDR3 protein: CASSLLAGGPPGELFF; CDR3 DNA: TGTGCCAGCAGCCTACTAGCGGGGGGGCCGCCCGGGGAGCTGTTTTTT
V gene: TRBV28; clone size: few; J gene: TRBJ1-2; D gene: .; CDR3 protein: CASSLPGAVYGYTF; CDR3 DNA: TGTGCCAGCAGTTTACCGGGAGCGGTTTATGGCTACACCTTC
V gene: TRBV6-5; clone size: .; J gene: TRBJ2-7; D gene: TRBD1; CDR3 protein: CASSRPSTGSFEQYF; CDR3 DNA: TGTGCCAGCAGCCGACCCTCGACAGGGTCTTTCGAGCAGTACTTC
V gene: TRBV5-1; clone size: .; J gene: TRBJ2-5; D gene: .; CDR3 protein: CASSLSGEGETQYF; CDR3 DNA: TGCGCCAGCAGCCTTTCGGGAGAGGGTGAGACCCAGTACTTC
V gene: TRBV27; clone size: .; J gene: TRBJ2-5; D gene: .; CDR3 protein: CASKPHALQETQYF; CDR3 DNA: TGTGCCAGCAAACCACACGCCCTCCAAGAGACCCAGTACTTC
V gene: TRBV11-1; clone size: few; J gene: TRBJ2-5; D gene: TRBD1; CDR3 protein: CASSLTGDETQYF; CDR3 DNA: TGTGCCAGCAGCCTGACAGGGGACGAGACCCAGTACTTC
V gene: TRBV28; clone size: few; J gene: TRBJ1-2; D gene: .; CDR3 protein: CASRGGAGRYGYTF; CDR3 DNA: TGTGCCAGCAGGGGGGGGGCAGGACGTTATGGCTACACCTTC
V gene: TRBV5-4; clone size: .; J gene: TRBJ2-5; D gene: .; CDR3 protein: CASGSRGATETQYF; CDR3 DNA: TGTGCCAGCGGTTCCAGGGGTGCGACAGAGACCCAGTACTTC
V gene: TRBV18; clone size: .; J gene: TRBJ1-1; D gene: TRBD1; CDR3 protein: CASSPRQGSMDTEAFF; CDR3 DNA: TGTGCCAGCTCACCACGACAGGGGAGTATGGACACTGAAGCTTTCTTT
V gene: TRBV7-9; clone size: .; J gene: TRBJ2-1; D gene: TRBD2; CDR3 protein: CASSLSVLAGSGNEQFF; CDR3 DNA: TGTGCCAGCAGCTTATCGGTACTAGCGGGATCGGGGAATGAGCAGTTCTTC
V gene: TRBV27; clone size: .; J gene: TRBJ1-1; D gene: TRBD1; CDR3 protein: CASSLQGQRAFF; CDR3 DNA: TGTGCCAGCAGTTTACAGGGACAGAGAGCTTTCTTT
V gene: TRBV7-2; clone size: .; J gene: TRBJ1-4; D gene: TRBD1; CDR3 protein: CASSLRTGGEKLFF; CDR3 DNA: TGTGCCAGCAGCTTAAGGACAGGGGGAGAAAAACTGTTTTTT
V gene: TRBV7-2; clone size: .; J gene: TRBJ1-6; D gene: TRBD1; CDR3 protein: CASSEQGDRNSPLHF; CDR3 DNA: TGTGCCAGCAGCGAACAGGGGGATCGAAATTCACCCCTCCACTTT
V gene: TRBV29-1; clone size: .; J gene: TRBJ1-5; D gene: .; CDR3 protein: CSVGVQPNQPQHF; CDR3 DNA: TGCAGCGTTGGAGTACAGCCTAATCAGCCCCAGCATTTT
V gene: TRBV6-5; clone size: .; J gene: TRBJ2-2; D gene: TRBD1; CDR3 protein: CASLPGQGPGELFF; CDR3 DNA: TGTGCCAGCCTACCGGGACAGGGTCCCGGGGAGCTGTTTTTT